A selection of T cell receptor beta chains follows, all from one sample in a study of cytomegalovirus exposure and HLA in healthy donors. Sequencing was performed with immunoSEQ multiplex PCR; in TCRdb, only in-frame clones are kept and a portion is missing. The sample lists 150,000 to 200,000 clones, about 75% occurring once. The sequenced material came from PBMCs. Receptors originate from a female donor in good health and CMV-seronegative. The CDR3 runs from the conserved cysteine through the conserved F or W. A D gene is named only where the DNA matches it firmly. The size field is filled for only some rows; it gives once, few, many or a size class.

v_call: TRBV29-1; j_call: TRBJ2-2; clone_size: few; d_call: TRBD2; cdr3_aa: CSVASGSIDGELFF; cdr3_nt: TGCAGCGTTGCTAGCGGGAGTATTGACGGGGAGCTGTTTTTT
v_call: TRBV11-3; j_call: TRBJ1-2; clone_size: once; d_call: .; cdr3_aa: CASSLDSSDYTF; cdr3_nt: TGTGCCAGCAGCTTGGACTCCTCTGACTACACCTTC
v_call: TRBV5-1; j_call: TRBJ1-2; clone_size: once; d_call: .; cdr3_aa: CASSRTGTPNYGYTF; cdr3_nt: TGCGCCAGCAGCCGCACAGGGACCCCTAACTATGGCTACACCTTC
v_call: TRBV5-1; j_call: TRBJ2-3; clone_size: .; d_call: TRBD2; cdr3_aa: CASSLDGGGGTDTQYF; cdr3_nt: TGCGCCAGCAGCTTGGATGGCGGGGGGGGCACAGATACGCAGTATTTT
v_call: TRBV5-1; j_call: TRBJ2-5; clone_size: .; d_call: TRBD1; cdr3_aa: CASSLDHRGQQETQYF; cdr3_nt: TGCGCCAGCAGCTTGGATCACAGGGGGCAACAAGAGACCCAGTACTTC
v_call: TRBV9; j_call: TRBJ2-7; clone_size: .; d_call: .; cdr3_aa: CASSVMEGEQYF; cdr3_nt: TGTGCCAGCAGCGTAATGGAGGGCGAGCAGTACTTC
v_call: TRBV5-1; j_call: TRBJ1-4; clone_size: .; d_call: .; cdr3_aa: CASRRGEDTEKLFF; cdr3_nt: TGCGCCAGCAGGAGAGGGGAGGATACTGAAAAACTGTTTTTT
v_call: TRBV5-6; j_call: TRBJ1-1; clone_size: few; d_call: .; cdr3_aa: CASSRHLTEAFF; cdr3_nt: TGTGCCAGCAGCCGACACCTCACTGAAGCTTTCTTT
v_call: TRBV7-9; j_call: TRBJ1-6; clone_size: .; d_call: .; cdr3_aa: CASSLVSGVSPLHF; cdr3_nt: TGTGCCAGCAGCTTAGTGTCAGGGGTTTCACCCCTCCACTTT
v_call: TRBV7-8; j_call: TRBJ1-2; clone_size: .; d_call: .; cdr3_aa: CASSFHREANYGYTF; cdr3_nt: TGTGCCAGCAGCTTCCACAGGGAAGCTAACTATGGCTACACCTTC
v_call: TRBV5-1; j_call: TRBJ2-7; clone_size: once; d_call: TRBD1; cdr3_aa: CASSEGQSGEQYF; cdr3_nt: TGCGCCAGCAGCGAGGGACAGTCTGGTGAGCAGTACTTC
v_call: TRBV6-5; j_call: TRBJ2-4; clone_size: .; d_call: .; cdr3_aa: CASSPTGQGNIQYF; cdr3_nt: TGTGCCAGCAGCCCTACAGGGCAAGGAAACATTCAGTACTTC